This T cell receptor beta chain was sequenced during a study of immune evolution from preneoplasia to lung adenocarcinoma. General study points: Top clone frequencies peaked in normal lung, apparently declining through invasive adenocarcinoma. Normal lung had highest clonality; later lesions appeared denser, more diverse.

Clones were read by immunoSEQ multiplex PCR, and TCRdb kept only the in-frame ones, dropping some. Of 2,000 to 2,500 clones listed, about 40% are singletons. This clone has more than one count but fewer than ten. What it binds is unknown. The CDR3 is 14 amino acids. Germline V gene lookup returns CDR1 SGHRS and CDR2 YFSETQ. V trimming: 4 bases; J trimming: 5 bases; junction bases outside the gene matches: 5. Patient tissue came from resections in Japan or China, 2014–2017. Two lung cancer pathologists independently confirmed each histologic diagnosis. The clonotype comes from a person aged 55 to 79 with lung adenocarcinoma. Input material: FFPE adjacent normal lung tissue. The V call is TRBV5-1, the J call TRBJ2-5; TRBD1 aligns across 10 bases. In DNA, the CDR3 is TGCGCCAGCAGCCTAGGGACAGGGGTTGAGACCCAGTACTTC. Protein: CASSLGTGVETQYF.